This T cell receptor beta chain was sequenced for a study of CD8 T cells in Susac syndrome. This clonotype was recorded only once. RNA in amounts of about 0.45 to 1 ug was reverse transcribed with random hexamers. Coverage of TCR beta CDR3 amplification by immunoSEQ multiplex PCR extended to 54 Vbeta and 13 Jbeta. MiXCR, applied by TCRdb to the immunoSEQ multiplex PCR reads, yields one record per CDR3 protein. This repertoire shows some 260,000 distinct CDR3 sequences, around 84% found once; its top ten account for 0.11%. Isolation of CD8+ and CD4+ T cells was performed negatively, whereas enrichment of TEMRA cells was done by FACS. Specimen: CD8+ T cells from PBMCs. This receptor was identified in a human donor with multiple sclerosis.

The CDR3 DNA sequence: TGTGCCAGCAGTTGGGGGCTGGGAGAGACCCAGTACTTC. This codes for CASSWGLGETQYF. The rearrangement links TRBV27 to TRBJ2-5, with D maybe TRBD1 (6 bases). CDR1 and CDR2 from the germline V gene are MNHEY and SMNVEV (reference sequence). Trimming took off 4 bases at V and 4 bases at J, with 10 bases between the two ends. This CDR3 contains 13 residues.